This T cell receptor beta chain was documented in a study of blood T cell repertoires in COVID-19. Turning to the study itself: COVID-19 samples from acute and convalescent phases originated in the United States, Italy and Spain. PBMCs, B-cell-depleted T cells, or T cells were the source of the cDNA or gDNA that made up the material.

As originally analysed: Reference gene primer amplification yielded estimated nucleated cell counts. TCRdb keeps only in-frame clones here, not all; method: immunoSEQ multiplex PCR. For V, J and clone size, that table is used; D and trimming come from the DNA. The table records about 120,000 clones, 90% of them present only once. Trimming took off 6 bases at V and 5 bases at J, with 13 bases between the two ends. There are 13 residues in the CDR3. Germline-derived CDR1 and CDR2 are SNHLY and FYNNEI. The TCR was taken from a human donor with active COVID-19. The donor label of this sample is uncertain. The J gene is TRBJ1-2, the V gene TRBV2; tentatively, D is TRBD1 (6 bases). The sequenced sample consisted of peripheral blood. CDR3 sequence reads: CASSMTGLYGYTF. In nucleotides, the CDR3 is TGTGCCAGCAGCATGACAGGTCTTTATGGCTACACCTTC.